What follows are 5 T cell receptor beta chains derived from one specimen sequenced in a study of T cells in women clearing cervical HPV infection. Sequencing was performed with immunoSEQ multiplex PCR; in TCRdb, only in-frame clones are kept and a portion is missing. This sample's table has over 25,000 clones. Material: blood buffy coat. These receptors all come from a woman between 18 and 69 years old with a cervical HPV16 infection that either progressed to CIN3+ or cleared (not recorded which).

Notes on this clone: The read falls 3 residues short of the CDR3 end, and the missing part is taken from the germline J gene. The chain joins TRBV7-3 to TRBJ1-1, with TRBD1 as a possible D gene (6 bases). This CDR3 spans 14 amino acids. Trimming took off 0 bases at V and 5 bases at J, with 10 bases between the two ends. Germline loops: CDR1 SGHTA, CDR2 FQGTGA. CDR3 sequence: CASSLTGGRTEAFF. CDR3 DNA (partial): TGTGCCAGCAGCTTAACAGGGGGTCGGACTGAA.

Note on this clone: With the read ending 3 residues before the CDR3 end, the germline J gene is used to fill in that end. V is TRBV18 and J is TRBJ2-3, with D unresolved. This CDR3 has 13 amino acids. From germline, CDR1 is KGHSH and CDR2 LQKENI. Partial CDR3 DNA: TGTGCCAGCTCACAAAACTCCGAAGAGACG. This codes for CASSQNSEET. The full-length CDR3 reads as CASSQNSEETQYF.

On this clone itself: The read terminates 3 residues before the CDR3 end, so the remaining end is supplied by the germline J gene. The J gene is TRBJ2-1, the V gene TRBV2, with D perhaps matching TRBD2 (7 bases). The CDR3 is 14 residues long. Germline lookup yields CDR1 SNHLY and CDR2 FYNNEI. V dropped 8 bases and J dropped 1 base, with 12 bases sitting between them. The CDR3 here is CASGGAGSYNEQFF. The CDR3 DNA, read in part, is TGTGCCAGCGGGGGGGCTGGATCCTACAATGAG.

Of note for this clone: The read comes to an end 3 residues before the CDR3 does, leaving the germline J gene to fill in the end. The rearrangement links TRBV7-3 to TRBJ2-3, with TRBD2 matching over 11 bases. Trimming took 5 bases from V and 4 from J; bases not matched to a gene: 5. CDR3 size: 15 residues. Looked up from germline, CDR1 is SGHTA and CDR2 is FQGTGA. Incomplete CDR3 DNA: TGTGCCAGCAGCCGTACTAGCGGGAGTGCAGATACG. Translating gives CASSRTSGSADT. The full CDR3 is CASSRTSGSADTQYF.

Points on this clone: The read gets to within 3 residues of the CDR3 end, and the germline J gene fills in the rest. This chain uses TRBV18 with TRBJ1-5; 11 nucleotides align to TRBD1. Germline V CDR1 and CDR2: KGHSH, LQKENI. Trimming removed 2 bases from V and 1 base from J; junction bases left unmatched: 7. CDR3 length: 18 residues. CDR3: CASSPVGTGGGSNQPQHF. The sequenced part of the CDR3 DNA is TGTGCCAGCTCACCAGTTGGGACAGGGGGAGGCAGCAATCAGCCC.